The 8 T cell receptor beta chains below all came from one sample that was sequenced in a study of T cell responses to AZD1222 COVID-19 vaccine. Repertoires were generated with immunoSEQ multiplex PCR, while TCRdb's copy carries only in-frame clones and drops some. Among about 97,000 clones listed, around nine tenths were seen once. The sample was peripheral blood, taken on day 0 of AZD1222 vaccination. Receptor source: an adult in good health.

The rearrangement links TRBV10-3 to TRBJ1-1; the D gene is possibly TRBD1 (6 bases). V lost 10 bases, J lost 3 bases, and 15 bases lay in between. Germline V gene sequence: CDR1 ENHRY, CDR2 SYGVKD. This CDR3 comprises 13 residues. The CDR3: CATRLHRDTEAFF. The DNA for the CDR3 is TGTGCCACCCGTTTACACAGGGACACTGAAGCTTTCTTT.

The CDR3 loop is CASSAPGTVNQPQHF. The CDR3 DNA reads as TGTGCCAGTAGTGCTCCCGGGACCGTTAATCAGCCCCAGCATTTT. This sequence joins TRBV19 and TRBJ1-5; perhaps TRBD1 as D (5 bases). V lost 5 bases and J 4 bases, leaving 15 bases between the germline ends. This CDR3 is 15 amino acids long. Germline-derived CDR1 and CDR2 are LNHDA and SQIVND (reference sequence).

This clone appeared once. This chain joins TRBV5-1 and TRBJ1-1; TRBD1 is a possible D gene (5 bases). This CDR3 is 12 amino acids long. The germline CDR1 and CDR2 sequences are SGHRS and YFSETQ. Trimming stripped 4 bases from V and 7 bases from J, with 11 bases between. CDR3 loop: CASSPGTVEAFF. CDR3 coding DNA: TGCGCCAGCAGCCCAGGGACGGTTGAAGCTTTCTTT.

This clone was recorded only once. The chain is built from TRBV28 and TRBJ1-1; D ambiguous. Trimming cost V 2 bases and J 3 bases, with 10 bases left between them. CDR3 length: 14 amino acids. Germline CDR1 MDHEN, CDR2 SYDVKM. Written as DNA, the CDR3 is TGTGCCAGCAGTTTAAGCCCCGCGCACACTGAAGCTTTCTTT. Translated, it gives CASSLSPAHTEAFF.

The CDR3 reads CASSREPASGNTIYF. In nucleotides, the CDR3 is TGTGCCAGCAGCCGGGAGCCGGCCTCTGGAAACACCATATATTTT. The chain combines TRBV27 with TRBJ1-3; the D is unclear. Trimming took off 6 bases at V and 0 bases at J, with 12 bases between the two ends. The CDR3 has 15 residues. The germline V gene encodes CDR1 MNHEY and CDR2 SMNVEV (reference sequence).

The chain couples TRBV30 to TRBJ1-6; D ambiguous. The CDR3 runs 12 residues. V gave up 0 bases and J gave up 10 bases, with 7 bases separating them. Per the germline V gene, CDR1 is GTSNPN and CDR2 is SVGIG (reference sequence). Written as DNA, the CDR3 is TGTGCCTGGAGTGTAGTGGGATCACCCCTCCACTTT. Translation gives CAWSVVGSPLHF.

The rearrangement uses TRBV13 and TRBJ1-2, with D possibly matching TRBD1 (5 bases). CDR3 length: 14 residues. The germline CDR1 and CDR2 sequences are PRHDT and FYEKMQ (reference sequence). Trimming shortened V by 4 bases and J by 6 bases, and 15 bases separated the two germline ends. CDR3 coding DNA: TGTGCCAGCAGCTCGCCAGGGTTTCTCGATGGCTACACCTTC. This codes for CASSSPGFLDGYTF.

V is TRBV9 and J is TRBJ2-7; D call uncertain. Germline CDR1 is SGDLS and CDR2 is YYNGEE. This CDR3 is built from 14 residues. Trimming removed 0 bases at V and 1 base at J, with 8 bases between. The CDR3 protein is CASSVGDVSYEQYF. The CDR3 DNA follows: TGTGCCAGCAGCGTAGGTGATGTTTCCTACGAGCAGTACTTC.